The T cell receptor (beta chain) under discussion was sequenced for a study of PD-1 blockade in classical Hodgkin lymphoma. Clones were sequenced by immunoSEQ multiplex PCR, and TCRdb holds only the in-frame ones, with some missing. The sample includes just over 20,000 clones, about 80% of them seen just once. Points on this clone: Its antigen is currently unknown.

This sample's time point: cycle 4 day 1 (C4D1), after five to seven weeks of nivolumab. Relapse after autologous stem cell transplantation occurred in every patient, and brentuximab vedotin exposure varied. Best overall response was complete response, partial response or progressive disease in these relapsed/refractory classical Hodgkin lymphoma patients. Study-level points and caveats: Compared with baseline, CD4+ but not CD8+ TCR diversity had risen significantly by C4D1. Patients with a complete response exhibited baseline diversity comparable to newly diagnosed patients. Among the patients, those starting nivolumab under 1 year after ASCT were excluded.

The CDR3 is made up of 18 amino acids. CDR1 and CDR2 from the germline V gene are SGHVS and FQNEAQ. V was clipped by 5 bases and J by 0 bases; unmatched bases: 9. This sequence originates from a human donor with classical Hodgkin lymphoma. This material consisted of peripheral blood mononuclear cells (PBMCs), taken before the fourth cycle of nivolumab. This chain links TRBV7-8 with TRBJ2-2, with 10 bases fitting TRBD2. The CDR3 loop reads CASSPRQREGPNTGELFF. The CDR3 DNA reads TGTGCCAGCAGCCCCCGGCAGCGGGAGGGCCCGAACACCGGGGAGCTGTTTTTT.